This T cell receptor (beta chain) derives from a study of cytomegalovirus exposure and HLA in healthy donors. Study-level findings and limits: Common viral pathogens (according to a later analysis) appeared linked to several of the most significant clusters.

Nominally healthy donors provided the samples, though records likely missed some immune exposures. PCR employed 60 Vbeta and 13 Jbeta primers. The protocol was immunoSEQ multiplex PCR, while the TCRdb copy is restricted to in-frame clones and leaves out a portion. The data show 150,000 to 200,000 clones, 78% seen once. Per the germline V gene, CDR1 is MRHNA and CDR2 is SNTAGT. V lost 5 bases, J lost 5 bases, and 11 bases stayed unmatched. The CDR3 spans 16 residues. As regards this clone: Antigen specificity is unknown.

The chain couples TRBV6-4 to TRBJ2-2, with 7 bases lining up with TRBD1. This receptor was identified in a woman in her thirties or forties in good health and CMV-seropositive. The sequenced sample was PBMCs. The DNA for the CDR3 is TGTGCCAGCAGTAAAACAGGGGCCGTTCGGACCGGGGAGCTGTTTTTT. Translating it yields CASSKTGAVRTGELFF.